A selection of T cell receptor beta chains follows, all from one sample in a study of radiotherapy plus CTLA-4 blockade in lung cancer. TCRdb's copy holds only in-frame clones and misses some; the assay was immunoSEQ multiplex PCR. Seen here are under 35,000 clones, 70% to 75% observed once, and the top ten hold around 5.1%. The source material was peripheral blood, sampled from a patient treated with radiotherapy plus ipilimumab. The receptors stem from a human donor with non-small cell lung cancer whose response to radiotherapy plus ipilimumab could not be evaluated. Each CDR3 is given with its conserved first and last residue. D genes are given only for firm matches. For some rows the clone size is stated as once, few or many, or as a class when expanded; others skip it.

d_call | clone_size | j_call | v_call | cdr3_aa | cdr3_nt
NA | NA | TRBJ2-7 | TRBV2 | CASGAVWDYEQYF | TGTGCCAGCGGGGCGGTGTGGGACTACGAGCAGTACTTC
NA | NA | TRBJ2-5 | TRBV9 | CASSVGQGPQETQYF | TGTGCCAGCAGCGTAGGGCAGGGGCCCCAAGAGACCCAGTACTTC
NA | few | TRBJ1-3 | TRBV11-2 | CASSSLRRDYGNTIYF | TGTGCCAGCAGCTCCCTTCGCAGGGATTATGGAAACACCATATATTTT
NA | NA | TRBJ1-1 | TRBV5-1 | CASSQIGGPTEAFF | TGCGCCAGCAGTCAAATCGGGGGTCCCACTGAAGCTTTCTTT
NA | NA | TRBJ2-3 | TRBV18 | CASSPPSGASTDTQYF | TGTGCCAGCTCACCACCGTCGGGAGCTAGCACAGATACGCAGTATTTT
NA | few | TRBJ1-6 | TRBV14 | CASSQERVNSPLHF | TGTGCCAGCAGCCAAGAGAGGGTAAATTCACCCCTCCACTTT
TRBD1 | NA | TRBJ2-2 | TRBV29-1 | CSVNRDRNTGELFF | TGCAGCGTAAACCGGGACAGGAACACCGGGGAGCTGTTTTTT
TRBD1 | NA | TRBJ1-2 | TRBV9 | CASKPQGAGGYTF | TGTGCCAGCAAGCCTCAGGGGGCGGGGGGCTACACCTTC
NA | NA | TRBJ1-5 | TRBV21-1 | CASSPSAGTGSGNQPQHF | TGTGCCAGCAGCCCCTCTGCCGGGACAGGGAGCGGCAATCAGCCCCAGCATTTT
TRBD1 | NA | TRBJ2-1 | TRBV19 | CASMKGTGLPQDEQFF | TGTGCCAGTATGAAGGGGACAGGGTTACCCCAAGATGAGCAGTTCTTC
TRBD2 | NA | TRBJ2-3 | TRBV7-2 | CASSLRSGSNTDTQYF | TGTGCCAGCAGCTTAAGGAGCGGGAGTAACACAGATACGCAGTATTTT
TRBD1 | once | TRBJ2-7 | TRBV25-1 | CASSTSGGQGLDEQYF | TGTGCCAGCAGTACCTCGGGGGGACAGGGGTTAGACGAGCAGTACTTC
NA | NA | TRBJ2-1 | TRBV6-5 | CASSYTGNRENEQFF | TGTGCCAGCAGTTATACCGGGAATCGTGAGAATGAGCAGTTCTTC
NA | NA | TRBJ1-6 | TRBV5-1 | CASSLGGGGSPLHF | TGCGCCAGCAGCTTGGGCGGGGGGGGTTCACCCCTCCACTTT
TRBD2 | NA | TRBJ2-1 | TRBV5-1 | CASSTGLAGGFNEQFF | TGCGCCAGCAGCACCGGACTAGCGGGAGGCTTCAATGAGCAGTTCTTC
TRBD2 | NA | TRBJ2-1 | TRBV4-3 | CASSLGLAGGDEQFF | TGCGCCAGCAGCCTCGGGCTAGCGGGAGGCGATGAGCAGTTCTTC
NA | few | TRBJ2-2 | TRBV27 | CATRLLSNTGELFF | TGTGCCACAAGGCTACTATCGAACACCGGGGAGCTGTTTTTT
NA | NA | TRBJ1-2 | TRBV29-1 | CSVDSYGYTF | TGCAGCGTTGATAGCTATGGCTACACCTTC
NA | NA | TRBJ2-1 | TRBV11-2 | CASSLIRFGSVYNEQFF | TGTGCCAGCAGCTTAATTAGGTTCGGGAGTGTGTACAATGAGCAGTTCTTC
NA | NA | TRBJ2-7 | TRBV6-5 | CASSYSGQGYEQYF | TGTGCCAGCAGTTACTCTGGACAAGGTTACGAGCAGTACTTC
NA | NA | TRBJ1-2 | TRBV5-1 | CASSPAVGEYGYTF | TGCGCCAGCAGCCCCGCGGTAGGCGAATATGGCTACACCTTC
NA | few | TRBJ1-2 | TRBV28 | CASSPNIRRTGNGYTF | TGTGCCAGCAGTCCTAACATCAGGCGAACAGGCAATGGCTACACCTTC
TRBD2 | NA | TRBJ2-2 | TRBV19 | CASGLAGGSGELFF | TGTGCCAGCGGACTAGCGGGAGGCTCCGGGGAGCTGTTTTTT
NA | NA | TRBJ1-5 | TRBV29-1 | CSVSTGLAQPQHF | TGCAGCGTTTCCACAGGTCTGGCCCAGCCCCAGCATTTT
NA | few | TRBJ2-5 | TRBV23-1 | CASSQSTNRQETQYF | TGCGCCAGCAGTCAATCAACTAACCGACAAGAGACCCAGTACTTC
NA | NA | TRBJ2-4 | TRBV18 | CASSRGADFIQYF | TGTGCCAGCTCACGCGGGGCAGACTTCATTCAGTACTTC
TRBD2 | NA | TRBJ2-7 | TRBV5-1 | CASSIALAGASEQYF | TGCGCCAGCAGTATCGCACTAGCGGGAGCTTCCGAGCAGTACTTC
NA | NA | TRBJ2-7 | TRBV4-1 | CASSQDLGKTGTLGLYEQYF | TGCGCCAGCAGCCAAGATCTGGGAAAAACCGGGACACTTGGCCTTTACGAGCAGTACTTC
TRBD2 | NA | TRBJ2-3 | TRBV5-6 | CASSPGLGSTDTQYF | TGTGCCAGCAGCCCGGGACTAGGTAGCACAGATACGCAGTATTTT
TRBD1 | few | TRBJ1-6 | TRBV7-9 | CASSGGQGFYNSPLHF | TGTGCCAGCAGCGGCGGACAGGGGTTCTATAATTCCCCCCTCCACTTT
NA | NA | TRBJ1-2 | TRBV30 | CAWREQGTLIGSGYTF | TGTGCCTGGAGGGAACAAGGGACACTTATCGGCTCTGGCTACACCTTC
NA | few | TRBJ1-5 | TRBV19 | CASRGGQYNQPQHF | TGTGCCAGTAGAGGAGGGCAGTACAATCAGCCCCAGCATTTT
NA | NA | TRBJ2-3 | TRBV19 | CASSKRSRGHIKDTQYF | TGTGCCAGTAGTAAGAGGAGCAGGGGACATATAAAAGATACGCAGTATTTT
TRBD2 | NA | TRBJ2-3 | TRBV7-6 | CASASGGTDTQYF | TGTGCCAGCGCTAGCGGTGGCACAGATACGCAGTATTTT
NA | NA | TRBJ1-3 | TRBV5-4 | CASSPSRADSGNTIYF | TGTGCCAGCAGCCCCTCCAGGGCAGACTCTGGAAACACCATATATTTT
TRBD2 | NA | TRBJ2-7 | TRBV29-1 | CSASGLAGALRRYEQYF | TGCAGCGCTTCGGGACTAGCGGGAGCCCTCAGGAGGTACGAGCAGTACTTC
NA | NA | TRBJ2-2 | TRBV5-1 | CASSYLAGELFF | TGCGCCAGCAGCTATCTAGCGGGGGAGCTGTTTTTT
NA | NA | TRBJ2-7 | TRBV6-6 | CASSYSWDEGLYEQYF | TGTGCCAGCAGTTACTCTTGGGATGAGGGTTTGTACGAGCAGTACTTC
TRBD1 | NA | TRBJ2-1 | TRBV11-2 | CASSRTPGQGTYNEQFF | TGTGCCAGCAGCCGAACCCCCGGACAGGGGACCTACAATGAGCAGTTCTTC
NA | once | TRBJ2-7 | TRBV6-1 | CASSGLTSTSYEQYF | TGTGCCAGCAGTGGTTTAACTAGCACCTCCTACGAGCAGTACTTC